This entry describes one TCR beta chain. Assay used: immunoSEQ multiplex PCR; TCRdb lists only in-frame clones, some missing. The sample lists about 57,000 clones, around 80% occurring once. This sample was included in a study of blood T cell repertoires in COVID-19. The CDR3 has 16 amino acids. The V gene's germline CDR1 is SGHRS and CDR2 YFSETQ. Unmatched junction bases numbered 7, after V lost 0 bases and J lost 4 bases. This chain uses TRBV5-1 with TRBJ2-3, with 8 bases fitting TRBD2. The sequence derives from a woman of 80 years or more with acute or convalescent COVID-19. The sequenced sample consisted of peripheral blood. The CDR3 nucleotides read TGCGCCAGCAGCTTGGGTAGTAGCGGGACCGCAGATACGCAGTATTTT. Its protein is CASSLGSSGTADTQYF.